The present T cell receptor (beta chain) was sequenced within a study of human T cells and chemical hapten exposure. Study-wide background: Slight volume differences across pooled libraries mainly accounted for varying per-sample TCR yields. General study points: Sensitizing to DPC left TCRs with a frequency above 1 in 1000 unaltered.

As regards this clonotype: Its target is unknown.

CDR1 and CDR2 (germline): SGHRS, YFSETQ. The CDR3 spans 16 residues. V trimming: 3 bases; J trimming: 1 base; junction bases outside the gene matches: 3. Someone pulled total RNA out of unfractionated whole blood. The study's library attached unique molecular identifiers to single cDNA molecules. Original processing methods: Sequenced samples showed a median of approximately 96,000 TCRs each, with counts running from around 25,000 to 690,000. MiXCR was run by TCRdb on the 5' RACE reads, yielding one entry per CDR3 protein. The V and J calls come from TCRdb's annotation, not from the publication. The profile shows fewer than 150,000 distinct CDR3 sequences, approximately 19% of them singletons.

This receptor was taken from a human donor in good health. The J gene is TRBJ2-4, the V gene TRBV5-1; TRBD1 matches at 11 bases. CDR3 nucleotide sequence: TGCGCCAGCAGCTCCGGACAGGGGGCTGCCAAAAACATTCAGTACTTC. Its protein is CASSSGQGAAKNIQYF.